This is a list of T cell receptor beta chains from one sample in a study of blood T cell repertoires in COVID-19. Repertoires were generated with immunoSEQ multiplex PCR, while TCRdb's copy carries only in-frame clones and drops some. The sample shows about 330,000 clones, roughly 86% of them seen only once. The sequenced sample consisted of peripheral blood. The origin of the receptors is a man aged 25-45 years with COVID-19, enrolled during active disease. Both conserved end residues are trimmed from each CDR3. The order of the fields is CDR3 protein, J gene, CDR3 length, V gene.

ASSLNPGSNQPQH	TRBJ1-5	13	TRBV6-5
ASSSLTWTGNYNEQF	TRBJ2-1	15	TRBV28
ASSYVNYNEQF	TRBJ2-1	11	TRBV6-5
AWSILAADTQY	TRBJ2-3	11	TRBV30
ATSDLGSSGIFSSYNEQF	TRBJ2-1	18	TRBV24-1
ASRSSGNQPQH	TRBJ1-5	11	TRBV12-3/TRBV12-4
ASSVQGFQPQH	TRBJ1-5	11	TRBV28
ASSLAGGITNEKLF	TRBJ1-4	14	TRBV5-1
ASSVGTTYTDTQY	TRBJ2-3	13	TRBV9
ASSTLSGKNYGYT	TRBJ1-2	13	TRBV6-5
ASSLTDLNTEAF	TRBJ1-1	12	TRBV5-1
ASSQDPSGSVTQY	TRBJ2-5	13	TRBV4-1
ASSLTDISYGYT	TRBJ1-2	12	TRBV7-9
ASSLSGYGYT	TRBJ1-2	10	TRBV11-2
ASSQGLAGSLTQY	TRBJ2-5	13	TRBV4-3
ASSPLGGEGNSPLH	TRBJ1-6	14	TRBV27
ASSEQGWQPQH	TRBJ1-5	11	TRBV6-1
ASSPHSAGELF	TRBJ2-2	11	TRBV18
ASSLLLSGLADENTGELF	TRBJ2-2	18	TRBV28
ASSVGGSVHEQY	TRBJ2-7	12	TRBV9
ASSLDRVWLFYEQF	TRBJ2-1	14	TRBV7-8
AWSRTIKETQY	TRBJ2-5	11	TRBV30
ASSDPGQEHNEQF	TRBJ2-1	13	TRBV6-6
ASSLGTGAYEQY	TRBJ2-7	12	TRBV27
ASSLPTGNTEAF	TRBJ1-1	12	TRBV7-2
ASSLDRSYEQY	TRBJ2-7	11	TRBV13
ASSYDGDYEQY	TRBJ2-7	11	TRBV6-5
ASSSLLGLAADTQY	TRBJ2-3	14	TRBV27
SVILGTGVSNQPQH	TRBJ1-5	14	TRBV29-1
AISGGTSGNNEQF	TRBJ2-1	13	TRBV10-3
ASSVRASSYNEQF	TRBJ2-1	13	TRBV2
ASSQAEGGQPQH	TRBJ1-5	12	TRBV4-3
ASSIGRSEQETQY	TRBJ2-5	13	TRBV19
ASSLEGVTGGSEQY	TRBJ2-7	14	TRBV7-6
ASSIAQASSYNEQF	TRBJ2-1	14	TRBV19
ASSFGPRITSGSYEQY	TRBJ2-7	16	TRBV13
ASSLGLASQETQY	TRBJ2-5	13	TRBV3-1/TRBV3-2
ASSLPGQHYEQY	TRBJ2-7	12	TRBV5-1
ASSGREGNYGYT	TRBJ1-2	12	TRBV7-8
ASSLTWGQGAAGELF	TRBJ2-2	15	TRBV11-3
SVEDIRGYGYT	TRBJ1-2	11	TRBV29-1
ASSSGGSYEQY	TRBJ2-7	11	TRBV18
ASSLRRGPNEKLF	TRBJ1-4	13	TRBV18
ASSPRSADSQT	TRBJ1-2	11	TRBV19
ASRHRGDTGELF	TRBJ2-2	12	TRBV2
ASSPGAANTEAF	TRBJ1-1	12	TRBV18